The 8 T cell receptor beta chains below come from one sample, sequenced in a study of shared clonotypes between healthy human individuals. Here immunoSEQ multiplex PCR was the method, and the copy in TCRdb shows in-frame clones only, minus some. The sample lists about 1.1 million clones, around 82% occurring once. Specimen: memory CD4+ T cells from PBMCs. Subset meaning: CD45RA-negative fraction. These receptors originate from a man in his late teens or twenties in good health. Some clones in this sample may be carry-over from other donors' samples.

The chain links TRBV28 to TRBJ2-3; TRBD2 matches 11 bases. V was clipped by 3 bases and J by 1 base; unmatched bases: 15. Germline loops: CDR1 MDHEN, CDR2 SYDVKM. The CDR3 is 20 amino acids. This CDR3 is CASSFPPGLAERGGTDTQYF. As DNA, the CDR3 is TGTGCCAGCAGTTTCCCCCCGGGACTAGCGGAGAGAGGGGGCACAGATACGCAGTATTTT.

This clone was found once. This rearrangement joins TRBV15 to TRBJ2-3, with D hard to call. V shed 3 bases and J shed 6 bases, with 7 bases lying between them. The germline gives CDR1 LNHNV, CDR2 YYDKDF (reference sequence). The CDR3 extends over 12 amino acids. DNA of the CDR3: TGTGCCACCAGCAGTTTGCCGGATACGCAGTATTTT. Encoded protein: CATSSLPDTQYF.

The gene calls are TRBV5-6 and TRBJ2-1; TRBD2 agrees at 7 bases. Unmatched junction bases numbered 11, after V lost 3 bases and J lost 2 bases. Germline CDR1 SGHDT, CDR2 YYEEEE. This CDR3 has 17 residues. CDR3 bases: TGTGCCAGCAGCTCCCTAAAACTAGCGTTAACCTACAATGAGCAGTTCTTC. Translating it yields CASSSLKLALTYNEQFF.

The V and J genes are TRBV4-2 and TRBJ2-5; TRBD2 agrees at 13 bases. The germline gives CDR1 LGHNA, CDR2 YNFKEQ. The CDR3 covers 18 residues. Trimming at V came to 2 bases and at J to 6 bases, leaving 12 bases not matched to a gene. The CDR3 DNA sequence: TGTGCCAGCAGCCAAACTGCGACTAGCGGGAGGAGCGGCAAGACCCAGTACTTC. Its protein is CASSQTATSGRSGKTQYF.

Concerning this clone itself: This same CDR3 is encoded by further DNA sequences in the sample. This chain joins TRBV10-3 and TRBJ1-1; 7 bases align to TRBD1. The CDR3 sequence is 15 residues long. Germline CDR1 reads ENHRY; CDR2 reads SYGVKD. The ends lost 0 bases at V and 1 base at J; junction bases unmatched: 2. In nucleotides, the CDR3 is TGTGCCATCAGTGAGTCAGGGACAGCGAACACTGAAGCTTTCTTT. Protein product: CAISESGTANTEAFF.

The chain has TRBV5-4 and TRBJ2-5; D not resolved. CDR1 and CDR2 (germline): SGHNT, YYREEE (reference sequence). The CDR3 totals 16 residues. V was trimmed by 2 bases and J by 0 bases, leaving 14 bases between them. The CDR3, as DNA: TGTGCCAGCAGCTTTGCCGGGCCCCAATACCAAGAGACCCAGTACTTC. This translates into CASSFAGPQYQETQYF.

As regards this clone: The sample carries other DNA sequences with the same CDR3. The chain joins TRBV5-1 to TRBJ2-1, with no clear D. The CDR3 has 15 amino acids. V lost 0 bases to trimming and J lost 2 bases, with 9 bases between them. Germline CDR1 and CDR2: SGHRS and YFSETQ. Here the CDR3 DNA reads TGCGCCAGCAGCTTGGTCTCTGGGCCCTACAATGAGCAGTTCTTC. This gives the protein CASSLVSGPYNEQFF.

This clone was observed a handful of times. This chain links TRBV4-1 with TRBJ2-1, with D uncertain. CDR1 is MGHRA, CDR2 YSYEKL, per germline. The V end lost 4 bases, the J end lost 0 bases, and 16 bases lay between the germline ends. The CDR3 runs to 17 residues. The CDR3 here is CASSPQRLTRSYNEQFF. The CDR3 DNA sequence: TGCGCCAGCAGCCCGCAACGGCTGACTCGCTCCTACAATGAGCAGTTCTTC.